The 22 T cell receptor beta chains presented below share a single source sample, sequenced in a study of response to subunit inactivated influenza vaccine. TCRdb recomputed calls from the RT-PCR reads with MiXCR, one row per CDR3 protein. The sample lists 450,000 to 600,000 distinct CDR3 sequences, approximately 15% seen once, with around 3% in the top ten. The sample here was CD4+ T cells sorted from PBMCs, taken about 24 months after vaccination. These receptors all stem from a man in his fifties or sixties who received an inactivated influenza vaccine.

This clonotype turned up a few times. CDR3 in DNA: TGTGCCAGCAGTCAGACAGGGGGTCGTCAGCCCCAGCATTTT. Translation: CASSQTGGRQPQHF. This chain links TRBV12-3 or TRBV12-4 with TRBJ1-5; TRBD1 matches 9 bases. The CDR3 sequence is 14 residues long. The V segment lost 5 bases and the J segment 6 bases; nucleotides outside the gene matches: 5.

In its sample, this clonotype was seen a few times. This chain uses TRBV20-1 with TRBJ1-6, with TRBD1 as a possible D gene (5 bases). Germline CDR1 and CDR2: DFQATT and SNEGSKA (reference sequence). V gave up 1 base and J gave up 8 bases, with 9 bases separating them. This CDR3 has 13 residues. The CDR3 DNA reads TGCAGTGCTAGAGGTGCAGGGTATTCACCCCTCCACTTT. Translating it yields CSARGAGYSPLHF.

The J gene is TRBJ1-5, the V gene TRBV19; TRBD1 matches at 11 bases. The CDR3 has 17 amino acids. Trimming removed 9 bases from V and 0 bases from J; junction bases left unmatched: 10. Germline V gene sequence: CDR1 LNHDA, CDR2 SQIVND (reference sequence). In nucleotides, the CDR3 is TGTGCCAGCACTGGAGGGACAGGGGGAAATAGCAATCAGCCCCAGCATTTT. This sequence encodes CASTGGTGGNSNQPQHF.

The rearrangement links TRBV4-3 to TRBJ1-5; 8 bases match TRBD1. V lost 0 bases and J lost 6; bases outside the gene matches: 7. Germline V gives CDR1 LGHNA, CDR2 YSLEER. The length of the CDR3 is 16 residues. The CDR3 region has the DNA TGCGCCAGCAGCCAAGATTGGGGCAGGGGGCTTCAGCCCCAGCATTTT. Residues: CASSQDWGRGLQPQHF.

V and J are TRBV4-3 and TRBJ2-7, with TRBD1 identical over 10 bases. Germline loops: CDR1 LGHNA, CDR2 YSLEER. The CDR3 loop spans 14 amino acids. The V segment lost 4 bases and the J segment 4 bases; nucleotides outside the gene matches: 4. The CDR3 DNA reads as TGCGCCAGCAGCCTCGGGACAGGGGAATACGAGCAGTACTTC. It translates to CASSLGTGEYEQYF.

This clonotype was seen a handful of times. This rearrangement joins TRBV15 to TRBJ1-1; D is unclear. There are 13 residues in the CDR3. Germline V gene data show CDR1 as LNHNV and CDR2 as YYDKDF (reference sequence). V shed 0 bases and J shed 8 bases, with 10 bases lying between them. CDR3 bases: TGTGCCACCAGCAGAGATCGGATCGGGGAAGCTTTCTTT. It translates to CATSRDRIGEAFF. Full variable domain (rest looked up from reference TRBV15 and TRBJ1-1): DAMVIQNPRYQVTQFGKPVTLSCSQTLNHNVMYWYQQKSSQAPKLLFHYYDKDFNNEADTPDNFQSRRPNTSFCFLDIRSPGLGDTAMYLCATSRDRIGEAFFGQGTRLTVV.

This clonotype was seen only a few times. The V gene is TRBV4-3, the J gene TRBJ2-1; D unresolved. The CDR3 has 15 amino acids. V lost 0 bases, J lost 4 bases, and 10 bases lay in between. From germline, CDR1 is LGHNA and CDR2 YSLEER. The CDR3 DNA is TGCGCCAGCAGCCAAGACGCTACGGCATACAATGAGCAGTTCTTC. Translation gives CASSQDATAYNEQFF.

This clonotype appeared a few times. This rearrangement joins TRBV20-1 to TRBJ2-3; no definite D call. This CDR3 has 14 amino acids. V gave up 0 bases and J gave up 2 bases, with 9 bases separating them. Germline V CDR1 and CDR2: DFQATT, SNEGSKA (reference sequence). The CDR3 DNA reads TGCAGTGCTAGAGAAGACCCAGCCACAGATACGCAGTATTTT. Its protein product is CSAREDPATDTQYF.

The chain's CDR3 is CAIRLDTQRTSGGGYTF. CDR3 in DNA: TGTGCCATCAGACTGGACACCCAGCGAACTAGCGGGGGTGGCTACACCTTC. The chain is built from TRBV10-3 and TRBJ1-2; maybe TRBD1 (5 bases). Looked up from germline, CDR1 is ENHRY and CDR2 is SYGVKD. Trimming removed 6 bases at V and 7 bases at J, with 27 bases between. This CDR3 has 17 residues.

This clonotype occurred a few times. V gene TRBV6-2 or TRBV6-3 combines with J gene TRBJ1-2; no firm D call. Germline loops: CDR1 MNHEY, CDR2 SVGEGT. V was pared by 6 bases and J by 6 bases, with 11 bases between. This CDR3 is built from 12 residues. The CDR3 is CASREAPHGYTF. The CDR3 nucleotides read TGTGCCAGCAGAGAGGCCCCCCATGGCTACACCTTC.

This clonotype was counted a few times. The junction departs from the called germline gene at one end, perhaps through a read error. The rearrangement joins TRBV12-3 or TRBV12-4 to TRBJ1-4, with 8 nucleotides matching TRBD1. The CDR3 loop spans 11 amino acids. The CDR3 sequence is CASSGQGVMIF. The CDR3 DNA follows: TGTGCCAGCAGTGGACAGGGAGTAATGATTTTT.

This chain uses TRBV6-1 with TRBJ2-1; TRBD2 aligns across 8 bases. The CDR3 is made up of 15 amino acids. CDR1 is MNHNS and CDR2 is SASEGT in the germline V gene. J gave up 10 bases and V 6 bases, and 14 bases lay outside the gene matches. CDR3 protein: CASRTLTGGPGEQFF. The CDR3 coding sequence is TGTGCCAGCAGGACCCTAACGGGGGGGCCCGGCGAGCAGTTCTTC.

There are many counts of this clonotype. This chain links TRBV5-1 with TRBJ1-1, with 8 bases aligning to TRBD1. CDR1 is SGHRS and CDR2 is YFSETQ in the germline V gene. The CDR3 runs 15 residues. Germline trimming cut 3 bases from V and 2 bases from J; bases unmatched to any gene: 6. The CDR3 loop is CASSWTGSDNTEAFF. DNA of the CDR3: TGCGCCAGCAGCTGGACAGGGAGTGATAACACTGAAGCTTTCTTT.

The chain uses TRBV20-1 and TRBJ2-3; TRBD2 agrees at 12 bases. The V gene end was trimmed by 3 bases and the J gene end by 4 bases; junction bases not matched to a gene: 5. The CDR3 loop spans 15 amino acids. Germline loops: CDR1 DFQATT, CDR2 SNEGSKA (reference sequence). The DNA of the CDR3 is TGCAGTGCTAGTTCTAGCGGGGGGGCTTCAGATACGCAGTATTTT. Translating gives CSASSSGGASDTQYF.

CDR3 amino acids: CASSAGAGAFYEQYF. The CDR3 DNA follows: TGCGCCAGCAGCGCCGGGGCCGGGGCCTTCTACGAGCAGTACTTC. This rearrangement joins TRBV5-1 to TRBJ2-7; D is possibly TRBD1 or TRBD2 (5 bases each). V was shortened by 4 bases and J by 3 bases, with 17 bases between the two germline ends. CDR3 length equals 15 residues. Germline CDR1 reads SGHRS; CDR2 reads YFSETQ.

This clonotype was seen at least ten times. The CDR3 is CASSSDIHEQYF. In DNA, the CDR3 is TGTGCCAGCAGTTCGGACATTCATGAGCAGTACTTC. V usage is TRBV12-3 or TRBV12-4 and J usage is TRBJ2-7, with D perhaps TRBD1 (5 bases). This CDR3 region has 12 residues. Deletions cut 4 bases from V and 7 bases from J, with 11 bases between.

This clonotype was seen more than once but under ten times. The chain carries TRBV9 and TRBJ2-1; 8 nucleotides line up with TRBD2. The CDR3 runs 19 residues. Germline trimming cut 0 bases from V and 1 base from J; bases unmatched to any gene: 12. Germline loops: CDR1 SGDLS, CDR2 YYNGEE. Here the CDR3 reads CASSVGSGILPGSYNEQFF. The DNA of the CDR3 is TGTGCCAGCAGCGTAGGTAGCGGGATCCTCCCCGGGTCCTACAATGAGCAGTTCTTC.

This sequence joins TRBV20-1 and TRBJ1-1; tentative D call: TRBD1 (6 bases). The CDR3 totals 13 residues. Germline CDR1 and CDR2: DFQATT and SNEGSKA (reference sequence). V was pared by 4 bases and J by 2 bases, with 11 bases between. The CDR3 protein is CSANAGTNTEAFF. CDR3 bases: TGCAGTGCTAACGCCGGGACAAACACTGAAGCTTTCTTT.

This clonotype occurred a few times. This chain uses TRBV9 with TRBJ2-2; 11 bases agree with TRBD2. The CDR3 totals 16 residues. CDR1 and CDR2 (germline): SGDLS, YYNGEE. V shed 0 bases, J shed 4 bases, and the junction held 2 bases outside the gene matches. CDR3 nucleotide sequence: TGTGCCAGCAGCGTAGATAGCGGGAGGGCCACCGGGGAGCTGTTTTTT. Protein: CASSVDSGRATGELFF.

This clonotype was detected a few times. The rearrangement uses TRBV5-1 and TRBJ2-7, with 7 bases matching TRBD2. V dropped 1 base and J dropped 6; count of bases not matched to a gene: 4. From germline, CDR1 is SGHRS and CDR2 YFSETQ. This CDR3 has 13 residues. The CDR3 reads CASSLSERGEQYF. CDR3 sequence (DNA): TGCGCCAGCAGCTTGTCTGAGCGGGGCGAGCAGTACTTC. The full variable domain, completed using reference TRBV5-1 and TRBJ2-7, is KAGVTQTPRYLIKTRGQQVTLSCSPISGHRSVSWYQQTPGQGLQFLFEYFSETQRNKGNFPGRFSGRQFSNSRSEMNVSTLELGDSALYLCASSLSERGEQYFGPGTRLTVT.

This clonotype was seen only once. One end of the junction fails to match germline, which may point to a read error. The genes are TRBV5-1 and TRBJ2-5; D possibly matches TRBD1 or TRBD2 (5 bases each). The CDR3 length is 15 residues. The germline V gene has CDR1 SGHRS and CDR2 YFSETQ. The CDR3 region is CASRRDGRSQDTQYF. CDR3 DNA: TGCGCCAGCAGGAGGGACGGTAGATCCCAAGATACCCAGTACTTC.

The rearrangement links TRBV10-3 to TRBJ2-1, with 8 bases aligning to TRBD1. This CDR3 has 14 amino acids. Per the germline V gene, CDR1 is ENHRY and CDR2 is SYGVKD. V shed 6 bases, J shed 7 bases, and the junction held 8 bases outside the gene matches. CDR3 sequence reads: CAISWTGFGNEQFF. The DNA of the CDR3 is TGTGCCATCAGCTGGACAGGGTTTGGGAATGAGCAGTTCTTC.